The rows below give T cell receptor beta chains drawn from one sample of a study of blood T cell repertoires in COVID-19. Using immunoSEQ multiplex PCR, the repertoire was profiled, and TCRdb retains in-frame clones only, with some absent. The sample lists fewer than 200,000 clones, around four fifths occurring once. Sequenced material: PBMCs or T cells enriched from blood (not recorded which). Every receptor here comes from a woman in her fifties or sixties in a cohort exposed to, infected with or recovered from COVID-19 (not recorded which). Each CDR3 is given with its conserved first and last residue. A D gene is named only where the DNA matches it firmly. Size tells how often a clone was seen (once, few, many) or the class of an expanded clone, and some rows leave it out.

v_call	clone_size	d_call	j_call	cdr3_aa	cdr3_nt
TRBV15	-	TRBD1	TRBJ2-2	CATSSGDRGYPGELFF	TGTGCCACCAGTTCGGGGGACAGGGGTTACCCCGGGGAGCTGTTTTTT
TRBV3-1/TRBV3-2	-	-	TRBJ1-1	CASSQGRSGGEAFF	TGTGCCAGCAGCCAAGGGCGCTCTGGCGGGGAAGCTTTCTTT
TRBV29-1	-	-	TRBJ2-6	CSVLSGANVLTF	TGCAGCGTTCTATCTGGGGCCAACGTCCTGACTTTC
TRBV5-4	-	-	TRBJ1-5	CASSLDGGGNQPQHF	TGTGCCAGCAGCTTGGATGGGGGCGGGAATCAGCCCCAGCATTTT
TRBV7-6	-	TRBD2	TRBJ2-1	CASSRTSNEQFF	TGTGCCAGCAGCAGGACTAGCAATGAGCAGTTCTTC
TRBV3-1/TRBV3-2	-	TRBD1	TRBJ1-3	CASSQGTGDGNTIYF	TGTGCCAGCAGCCAAGGGACAGGGGATGGAAACACCATATATTTT
TRBV11-3	-	-	TRBJ2-3	CASSSGPATTQYF	TGTGCCAGCAGCTCAGGCCCTGCGACTACGCAGTATTTT
TRBV2	-	TRBD1	TRBJ2-5	CASKGQGGETQYF	TGTGCCAGCAAGGGACAGGGAGGCGAGACCCAGTACTTC
TRBV28	-	TRBD1	TRBJ1-1	CASRGTGQKYTEAFF	TGTGCCAGCAGGGGGACAGGGCAGAAGTACACTGAAGCTTTCTTT
TRBV21-1	-	-	TRBJ1-1	CASSKPRAANTEAFF	TGTGCCAGCAGCAAACCGAGGGCCGCGAACACTGAAGCTTTCTTT
TRBV2	-	TRBD2	TRBJ2-1	CASSLSGAAGNEQFF	TGTGCCAGCAGTCTTAGCGGGGCCGCCGGAAATGAGCAGTTCTTC
TRBV10-3	-	TRBD1	TRBJ1-1	CAIRGIITGQGVGNTEAFF	TGTGCCATCAGGGGGATAATCACGGGACAGGGGGTGGGAAACACTGAAGCTTTCTTT
TRBV6-5	-	TRBD1	TRBJ1-2	CASSYDRAGGYTF	TGTGCCAGCAGTTACGACAGGGCGGGTGGCTACACCTTC
TRBV7-8	-	-	TRBJ1-2	CASSLGFGVNYGYTF	TGTGCCAGCAGCTTAGGGTTCGGAGTTAACTATGGCTACACCTTC
TRBV11-3	-	TRBD2	TRBJ2-1	CASSPGLAGEADEQFF	TGTGCCAGCAGCCCGGGACTAGCGGGAGAGGCGGATGAGCAGTTCTTC
TRBV12-3/TRBV12-4	-	-	TRBJ2-1	CASSLGLYLGQFF	TGTGCCAGCAGTCTCGGACTATATCTTGGGCAGTTCTTC
TRBV11-2	-	-	TRBJ1-1	CASSSQGRTEAFF	TGTGCCAGCAGCTCACAGGGAAGAACTGAAGCTTTCTTT
TRBV5-6	-	-	TRBJ1-2	CASSLAQGLSNGYTF	TGTGCCAGCAGCTTGGCACAGGGATTAAGCAATGGCTACACCTTC
TRBV4-1	-	TRBD1	TRBJ1-2	CASSPPGQNYGYTF	TGCGCCAGCAGCCCACCGGGACAGAACTATGGCTACACCTTC
TRBV4-1	-	-	TRBJ2-2	CASTQRGTERTGELFF	TGCGCCAGCACCCAACGGGGGACAGAGAGAACCGGGGAGCTGTTTTTT
TRBV5-1	once	-	TRBJ1-1	CASSPTEAGTKAFF	TGCGCCAGCAGCCCTACAGAGGCTGGGACTAAAGCTTTCTTT
TRBV28	-	TRBD2	TRBJ2-3	CASSFHGREGTDTQYF	TGTGCCAGCAGTTTTCACGGGAGGGAAGGCACAGATACGCAGTATTTT
TRBV24-1	-	TRBD1	TRBJ1-5	CATSDRDRGGNQPQHF	TGTGCCACCAGTGACCGGGACAGGGGAGGCAATCAGCCCCAGCATTTT